The subject of this entry is one TCR beta chain. TCRdb itself ran the RT-PCR reads through MiXCR, one entry per CDR3 protein. This sample has about 680,000 distinct CDR3 sequences, with approximately 14% found just once. The CDR3 is 15 amino acids. The V end lost 6 bases, the J end lost 5 bases, and 17 bases lay between the germline ends. The clonotype was recovered from a female donor in good health, serving as a healthy control. This sequence joins TRBV12-3 or TRBV12-4 and TRBJ2-1; D might be TRBD1 (5 bases). Sequenced material: memory CD4+ T cells from blood. This CDR3 is CASRTNGQGHNEQFF. Written as DNA, the CDR3 is TGTGCCAGCAGAACTAACGGGCAGGGCCACAATGAGCAGTTCTTC.